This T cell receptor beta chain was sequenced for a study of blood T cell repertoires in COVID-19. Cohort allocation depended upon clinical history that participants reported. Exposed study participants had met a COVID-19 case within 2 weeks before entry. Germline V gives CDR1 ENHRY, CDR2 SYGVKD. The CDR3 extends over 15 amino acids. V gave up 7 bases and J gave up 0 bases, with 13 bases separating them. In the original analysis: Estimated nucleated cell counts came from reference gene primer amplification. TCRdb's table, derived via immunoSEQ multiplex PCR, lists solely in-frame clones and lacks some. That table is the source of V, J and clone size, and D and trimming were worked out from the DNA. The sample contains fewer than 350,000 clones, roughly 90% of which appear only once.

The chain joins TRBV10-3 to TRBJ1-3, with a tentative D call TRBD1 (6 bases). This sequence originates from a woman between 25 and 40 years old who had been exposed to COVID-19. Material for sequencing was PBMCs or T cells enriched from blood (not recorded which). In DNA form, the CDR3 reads TGTGCCATCAAGCGAACAGGGAGCTCTGGAAACACCATATATTTT. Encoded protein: CAIKRTGSSGNTIYF.